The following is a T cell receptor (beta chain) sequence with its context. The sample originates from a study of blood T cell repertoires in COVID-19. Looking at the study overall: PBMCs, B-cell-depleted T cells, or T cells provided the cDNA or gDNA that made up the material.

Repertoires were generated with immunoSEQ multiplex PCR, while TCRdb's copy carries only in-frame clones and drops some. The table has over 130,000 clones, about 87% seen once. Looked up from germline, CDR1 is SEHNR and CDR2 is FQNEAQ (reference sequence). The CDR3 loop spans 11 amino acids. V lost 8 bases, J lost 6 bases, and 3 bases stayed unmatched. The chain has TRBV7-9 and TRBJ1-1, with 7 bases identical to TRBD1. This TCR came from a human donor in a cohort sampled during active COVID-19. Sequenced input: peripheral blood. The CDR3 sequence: CASAQGAEAFF. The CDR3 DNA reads TGTGCCAGCGCGCAGGGGGCTGAAGCTTTCTTT.